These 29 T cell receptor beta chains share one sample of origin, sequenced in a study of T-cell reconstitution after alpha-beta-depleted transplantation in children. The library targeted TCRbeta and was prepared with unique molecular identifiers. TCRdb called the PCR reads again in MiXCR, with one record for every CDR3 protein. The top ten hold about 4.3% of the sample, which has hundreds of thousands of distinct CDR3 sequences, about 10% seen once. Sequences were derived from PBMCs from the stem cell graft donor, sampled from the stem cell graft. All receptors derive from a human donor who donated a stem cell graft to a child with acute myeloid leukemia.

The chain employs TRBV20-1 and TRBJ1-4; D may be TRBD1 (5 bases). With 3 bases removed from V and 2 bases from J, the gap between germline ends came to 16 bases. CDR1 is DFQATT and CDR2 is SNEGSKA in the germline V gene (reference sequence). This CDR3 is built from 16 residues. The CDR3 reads CSASRRGSSTNEKLFF. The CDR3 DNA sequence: TGCAGTGCTAGCCGTCGGGGCAGTAGCACTAATGAAAAACTGTTTTTT.

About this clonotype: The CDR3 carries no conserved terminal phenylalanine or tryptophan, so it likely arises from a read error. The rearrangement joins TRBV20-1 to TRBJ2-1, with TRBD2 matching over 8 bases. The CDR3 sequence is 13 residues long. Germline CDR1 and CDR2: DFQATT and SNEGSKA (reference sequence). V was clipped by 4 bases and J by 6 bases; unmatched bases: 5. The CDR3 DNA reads TGCAGTGCTATGCCGGGAGGGCCCAATGAGCAGTTCTAC. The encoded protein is CSAMPGGPNEQFY.

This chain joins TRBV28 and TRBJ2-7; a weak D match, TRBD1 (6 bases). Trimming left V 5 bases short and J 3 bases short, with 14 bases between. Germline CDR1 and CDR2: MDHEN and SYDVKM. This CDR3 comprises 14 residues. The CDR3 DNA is TGTGCCAGCAGTCTGGCGGACAGCATCTACGAGCAGTACTTC. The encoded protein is CASSLADSIYEQYF.

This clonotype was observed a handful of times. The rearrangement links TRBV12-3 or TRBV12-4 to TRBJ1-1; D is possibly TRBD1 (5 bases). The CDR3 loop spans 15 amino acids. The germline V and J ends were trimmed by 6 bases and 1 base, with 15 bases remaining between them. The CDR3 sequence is CASSERGTANTEAFF. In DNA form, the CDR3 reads TGTGCCAGCAGCGAACGTGGGACCGCGAACACTGAAGCTTTCTTT.

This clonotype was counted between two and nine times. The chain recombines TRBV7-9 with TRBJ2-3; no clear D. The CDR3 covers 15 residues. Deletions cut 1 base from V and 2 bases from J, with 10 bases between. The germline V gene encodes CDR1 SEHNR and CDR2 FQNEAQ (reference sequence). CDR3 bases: TGTGCCAGCAGCTTAGACGGAGTTCACACAGATACGCAGTATTTT. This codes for CASSLDGVHTDTQYF.

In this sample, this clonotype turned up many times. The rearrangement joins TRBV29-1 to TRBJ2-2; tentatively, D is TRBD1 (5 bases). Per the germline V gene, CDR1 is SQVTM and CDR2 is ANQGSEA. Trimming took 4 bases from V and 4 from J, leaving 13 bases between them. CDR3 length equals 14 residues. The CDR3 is CSVGGRVGTGELFF. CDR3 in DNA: TGCAGCGTTGGTGGCAGGGTTGGCACCGGGGAGCTGTTTTTT.

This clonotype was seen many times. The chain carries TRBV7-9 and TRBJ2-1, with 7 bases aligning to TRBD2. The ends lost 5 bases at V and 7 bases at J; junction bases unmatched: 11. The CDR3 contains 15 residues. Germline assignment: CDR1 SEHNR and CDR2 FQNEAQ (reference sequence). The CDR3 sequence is CASSPVGAGENEQFF. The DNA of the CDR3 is TGTGCCAGCAGCCCCGTGGGCGCGGGAGAAAATGAGCAGTTCTTC.

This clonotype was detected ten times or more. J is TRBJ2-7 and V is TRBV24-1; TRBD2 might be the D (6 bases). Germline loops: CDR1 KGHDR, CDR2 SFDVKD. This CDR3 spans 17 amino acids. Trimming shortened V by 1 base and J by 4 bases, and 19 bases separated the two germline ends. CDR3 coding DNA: TGTGCCACCAGTGATTTAAGGGACCCCGGAGGGACTTACGAGCAGTACTTC. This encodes CATSDLRDPGGTYEQYF.

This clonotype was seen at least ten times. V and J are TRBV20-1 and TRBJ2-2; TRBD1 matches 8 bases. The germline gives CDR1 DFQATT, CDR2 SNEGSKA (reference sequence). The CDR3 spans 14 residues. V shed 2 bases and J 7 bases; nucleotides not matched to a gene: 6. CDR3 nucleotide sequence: TGCAGTGCTAGAAGCAGGGGGCAAGGCGGGGAGCTGTTTTTT. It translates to CSARSRGQGGELFF.

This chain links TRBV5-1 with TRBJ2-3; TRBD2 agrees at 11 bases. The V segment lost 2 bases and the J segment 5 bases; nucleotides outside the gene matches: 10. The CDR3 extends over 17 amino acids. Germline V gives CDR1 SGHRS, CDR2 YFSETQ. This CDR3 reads CASSFLLLAGAGDTQYF. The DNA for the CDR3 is TGCGCCAGCAGCTTTCTCTTACTAGCGGGAGCAGGAGATACGCAGTATTTT.

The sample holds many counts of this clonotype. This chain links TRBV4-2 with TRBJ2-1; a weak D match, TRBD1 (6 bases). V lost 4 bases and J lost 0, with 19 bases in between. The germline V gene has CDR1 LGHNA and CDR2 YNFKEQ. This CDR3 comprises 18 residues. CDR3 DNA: TGTGCCAGCAGCCTTCTAGTGCAGGGGAGTTACTCCTACAATGAGCAGTTCTTC. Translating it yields CASSLLVQGSYSYNEQFF.

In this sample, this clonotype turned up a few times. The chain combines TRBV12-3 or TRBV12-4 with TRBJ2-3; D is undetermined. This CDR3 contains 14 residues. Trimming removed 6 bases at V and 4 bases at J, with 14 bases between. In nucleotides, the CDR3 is TGTGCCAGCAGGGGCTGGGCCAGTGCAGATACGCAGTATTTT. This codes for CASRGWASADTQYF.

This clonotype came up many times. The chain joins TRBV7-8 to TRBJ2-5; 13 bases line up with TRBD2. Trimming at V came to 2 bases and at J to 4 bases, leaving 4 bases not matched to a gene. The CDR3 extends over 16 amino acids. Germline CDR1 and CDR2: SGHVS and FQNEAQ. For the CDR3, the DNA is TGTGCCAGCAGCTTACGGACTAGCGGGAGAGTAGAGACCCAGTACTTC. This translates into CASSLRTSGRVETQYF. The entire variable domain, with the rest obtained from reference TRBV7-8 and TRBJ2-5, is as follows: GAGVSQSPRYKVAKRGQDVALRCDPISGHVSLFWYQQALGQGPEFLTYFQNEAQLDKSGLPSDRFFAERPEGSVSTLKIQRTQQEDSAVYLCASSLRTSGRVETQYFGPGTRLLVL.

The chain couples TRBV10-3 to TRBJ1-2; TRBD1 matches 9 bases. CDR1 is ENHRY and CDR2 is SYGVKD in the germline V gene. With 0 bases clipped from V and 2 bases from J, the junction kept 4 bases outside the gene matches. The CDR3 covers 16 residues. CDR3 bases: TGTGCCATCAGTGAGTCGGGACAGGGCCCAAACTATGGCTACACCTTC. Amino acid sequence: CAISESGQGPNYGYTF.

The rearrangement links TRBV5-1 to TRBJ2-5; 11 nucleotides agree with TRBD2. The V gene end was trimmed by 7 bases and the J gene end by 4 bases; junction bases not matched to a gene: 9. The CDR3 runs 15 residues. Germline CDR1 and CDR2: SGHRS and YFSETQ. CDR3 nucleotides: TGCGCCAGCGGGCTCCCCGGACTAGCGGGAGAGACCCAGTACTTC. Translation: CASGLPGLAGETQYF.

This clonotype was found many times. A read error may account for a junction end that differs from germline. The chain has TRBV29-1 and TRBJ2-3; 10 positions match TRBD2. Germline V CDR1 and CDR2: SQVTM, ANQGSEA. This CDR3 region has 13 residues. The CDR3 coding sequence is TGCAGCGTCGAAGCGGGAGGGACAGATACGCAGTATTTT. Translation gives CSVEAGGTDTQYF.

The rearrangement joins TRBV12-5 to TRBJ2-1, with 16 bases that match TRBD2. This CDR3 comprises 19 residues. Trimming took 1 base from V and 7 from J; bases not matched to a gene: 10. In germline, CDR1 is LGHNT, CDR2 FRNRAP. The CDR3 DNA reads TGTGCTAGTGGTTTGGATAAGTGGGGGACTAGCGGGAGGGAGAATGAGCAGTTCTTC. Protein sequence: CASGLDKWGTSGRENEQFF.

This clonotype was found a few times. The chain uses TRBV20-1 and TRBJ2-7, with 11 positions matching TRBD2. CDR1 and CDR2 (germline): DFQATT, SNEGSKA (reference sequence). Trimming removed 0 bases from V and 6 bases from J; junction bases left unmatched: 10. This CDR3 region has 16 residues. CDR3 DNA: TGCAGTGCTAGAGATTTGGGCGGGACTAGCGGCTTCGAGCAGTACTTC. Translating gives CSARDLGGTSGFEQYF.

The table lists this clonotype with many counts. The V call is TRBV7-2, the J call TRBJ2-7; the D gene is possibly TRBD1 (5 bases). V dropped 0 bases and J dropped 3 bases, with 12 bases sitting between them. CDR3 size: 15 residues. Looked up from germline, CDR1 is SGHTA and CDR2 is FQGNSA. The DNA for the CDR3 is TGTGCCAGCAGCTTAGCGCGACAGCCGTACTACGAGCAGTACTTC. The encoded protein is CASSLARQPYYEQYF.

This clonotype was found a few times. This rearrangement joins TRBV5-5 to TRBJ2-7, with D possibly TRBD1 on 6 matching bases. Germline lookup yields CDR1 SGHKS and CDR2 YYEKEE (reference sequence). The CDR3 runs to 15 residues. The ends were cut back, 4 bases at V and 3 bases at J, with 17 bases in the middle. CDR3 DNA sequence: TGTGCCAGCAGCCCGGGGACAAAGCCCAACTACGAGCAGTACTTC. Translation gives CASSPGTKPNYEQYF. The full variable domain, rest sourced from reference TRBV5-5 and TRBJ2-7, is DAGVTQSPTHLIKTRGQQVTLRCSPISGHKSVSWYQQVLGQGPQFIFQYYEKEERGRGNFPDRFSARQFPNYSSELNVNALLLGDSALYLCASSPGTKPNYEQYFGPGTRLTVT.

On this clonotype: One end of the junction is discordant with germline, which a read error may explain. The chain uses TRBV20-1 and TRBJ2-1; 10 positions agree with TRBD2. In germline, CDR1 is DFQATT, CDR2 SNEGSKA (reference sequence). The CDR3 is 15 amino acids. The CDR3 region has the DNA TGCTGTGCCGCATCCCCGGCTAGCGGGAGCAATGAGCAGTTCTTC. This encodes CCAASPASGSNEQFF.

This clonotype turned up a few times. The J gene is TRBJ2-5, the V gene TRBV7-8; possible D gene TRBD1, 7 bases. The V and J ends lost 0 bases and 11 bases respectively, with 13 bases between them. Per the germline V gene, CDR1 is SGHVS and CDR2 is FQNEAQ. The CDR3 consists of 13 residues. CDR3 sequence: CASSLAPGGNQYF. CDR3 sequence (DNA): TGTGCCAGCAGCTTAGCTCCAGGGGGGAATCAGTACTTC. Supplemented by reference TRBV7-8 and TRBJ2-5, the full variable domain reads GAGVSQSPRYKVAKRGQDVALRCDPISGHVSLFWYQQALGQGPEFLTYFQNEAQLDKSGLPSDRFFAERPEGSVSTLKIQRTQQEDSAVYLCASSLAPGGNQYFGPGTRLLVL.

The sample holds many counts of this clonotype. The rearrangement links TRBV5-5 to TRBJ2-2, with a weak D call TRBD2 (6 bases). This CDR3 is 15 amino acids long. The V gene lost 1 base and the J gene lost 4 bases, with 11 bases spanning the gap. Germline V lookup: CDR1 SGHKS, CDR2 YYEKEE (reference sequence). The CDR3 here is CASSLTEGRTGELFF. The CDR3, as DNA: TGTGCCAGCAGCTTGACGGAGGGACGCACCGGGGAGCTGTTTTTT.

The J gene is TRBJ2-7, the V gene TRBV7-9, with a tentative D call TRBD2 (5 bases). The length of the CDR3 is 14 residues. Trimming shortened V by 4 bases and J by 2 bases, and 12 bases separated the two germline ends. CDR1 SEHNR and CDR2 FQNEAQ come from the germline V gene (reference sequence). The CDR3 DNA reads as TGTGCCAGCAGCTCAATAGCGATTGCCTACGAGCAGTACTTC. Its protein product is CASSSIAIAYEQYF.

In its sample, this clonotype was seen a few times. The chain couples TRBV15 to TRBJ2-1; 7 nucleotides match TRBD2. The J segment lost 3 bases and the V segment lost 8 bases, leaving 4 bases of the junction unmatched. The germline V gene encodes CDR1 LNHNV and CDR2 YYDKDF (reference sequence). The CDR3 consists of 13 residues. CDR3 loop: CATQRGDYNEQFF. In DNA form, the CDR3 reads TGTGCCACCCAGCGGGGTGACTACAATGAGCAGTTCTTC. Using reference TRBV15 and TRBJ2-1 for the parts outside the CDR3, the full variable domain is DAMVIQNPRYQVTQFGKPVTLSCSQTLNHNVMYWYQQKSSQAPKLLFHYYDKDFNNEADTPDNFQSRRPNTSFCFLDIRSPGLGDTAMYLCATQRGDYNEQFFGPGTRLTVL.

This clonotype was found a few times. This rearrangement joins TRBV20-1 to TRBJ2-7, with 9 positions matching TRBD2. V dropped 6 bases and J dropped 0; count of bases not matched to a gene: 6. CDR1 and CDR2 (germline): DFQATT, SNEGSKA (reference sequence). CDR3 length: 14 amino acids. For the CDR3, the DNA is TGCAGTGCGGCTAGCGGGATCAACTCCTACGAGCAGTACTTC. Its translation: CSAASGINSYEQYF.

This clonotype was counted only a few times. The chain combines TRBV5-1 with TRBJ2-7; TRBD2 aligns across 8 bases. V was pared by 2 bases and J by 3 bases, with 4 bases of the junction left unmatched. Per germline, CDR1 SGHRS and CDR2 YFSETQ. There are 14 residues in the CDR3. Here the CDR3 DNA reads TGCGCCAGCAGCTTTAGCGGGGACGTCTACGAGCAGTACTTC. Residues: CASSFSGDVYEQYF.

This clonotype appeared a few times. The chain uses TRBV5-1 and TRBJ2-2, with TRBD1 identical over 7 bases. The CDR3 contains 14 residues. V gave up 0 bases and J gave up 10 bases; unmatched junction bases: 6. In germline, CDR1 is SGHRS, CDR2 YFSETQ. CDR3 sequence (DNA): TGCGCCAGCAGCTTGGTTACAGGGGATTTGGAGCTGTTTTTT. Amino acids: CASSLVTGDLELFF.

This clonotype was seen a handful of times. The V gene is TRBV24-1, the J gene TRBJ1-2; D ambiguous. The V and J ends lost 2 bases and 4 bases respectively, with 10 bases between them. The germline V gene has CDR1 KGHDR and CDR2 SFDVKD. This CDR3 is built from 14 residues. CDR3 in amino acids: CATSDSESFYGYTF. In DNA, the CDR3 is TGTGCCACCAGTGATTCCGAGTCTTTCTATGGCTACACCTTC.